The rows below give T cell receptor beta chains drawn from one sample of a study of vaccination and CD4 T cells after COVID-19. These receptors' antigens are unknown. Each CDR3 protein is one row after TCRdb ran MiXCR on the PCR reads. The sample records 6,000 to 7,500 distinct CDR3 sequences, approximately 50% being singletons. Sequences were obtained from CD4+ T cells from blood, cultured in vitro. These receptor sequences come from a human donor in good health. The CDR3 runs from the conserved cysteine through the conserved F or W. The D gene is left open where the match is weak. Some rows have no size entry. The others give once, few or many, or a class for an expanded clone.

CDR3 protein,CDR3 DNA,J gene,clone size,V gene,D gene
CASSLVGTKKSGNTIYF,TGTGCCAGCAGCTTAGTGGGGACGAAGAAGTCTGGAAACACCATATATTTT,TRBJ1-3,-,TRBV7-6,-
CASQRGDSNQPQHF,TGTGCCAGCCAGAGGGGGGACAGTAATCAGCCCCAGCATTTT,TRBJ1-5,few,TRBV2,TRBD1
CASSLTGGSYNEQFF,TGTGCCAGCAGTTTGACAGGGGGGTCCTACAATGAGCAGTTCTTC,TRBJ2-1,few,TRBV6-5,TRBD1
CASSQPGGDNEQFF,TGTGCCAGCAGCCAGCCGGGGGGGGACAATGAGCAGTTCTTC,TRBJ2-1,-,TRBV11-3,TRBD2
CASSFEGTAPYEQYF,TGCGCCAGCAGCTTTGAAGGGACAGCGCCCTACGAGCAGTACTTC,TRBJ2-7,-,TRBV5-1,TRBD1
CASRPVLSNQPQHF,TGTGCCAGCAGACCCGTGCTAAGCAATCAGCCCCAGCATTTT,TRBJ1-5,few,TRBV6-1,-
CASSFTRADRVYGYTF,TGTGCCAGCAGTTTCACCAGGGCGGACAGGGTCTATGGCTACACCTTC,TRBJ1-2,few,TRBV27,TRBD1
CASSGGQSNSPLHF,TGTGCCAGTAGTGGGGGACAGTCTAATTCACCCCTCCACTTT,TRBJ1-6,-,TRBV19,TRBD1
CASSLQGARNYGYTF,TGCGCCAGCAGCCTTCAGGGGGCGCGAAACTATGGCTACACCTTC,TRBJ1-2,-,TRBV5-1,TRBD1
CATQDRLQNTEAFF,TGTGCCACCCAAGATCGACTTCAAAACACTGAAGCTTTCTTT,TRBJ1-1,once,TRBV27,-
CASSLEIPEQYF,TGTGCCAGCAGCTTGGAAATTCCCGAGCAGTACTTC,TRBJ2-7,-,TRBV5-8,-
CASSLAWGEGAFF,TGTGCCAGCAGCTTGGCCTGGGGGGAGGGAGCTTTCTTT,TRBJ1-1,-,TRBV5-4,-
CASSNDYEQYF,TGTGCCAGCAGCAACGACTACGAGCAGTACTTC,TRBJ2-7,few,TRBV7-2,-
CASSLLIGTGNQPQHF,TGTGCCAGCAGTTTATTGATCGGGACAGGCAATCAGCCCCAGCATTTT,TRBJ1-5,-,TRBV28,TRBD1
CASSLLMNTEAFF,TGTGCCAGTAGTCTCCTCATGAACACTGAAGCTTTCTTT,TRBJ1-1,few,TRBV19,-
CASSRGTSSVRTQYF,TGCGCCAGCAGCCGCGGGACTAGCAGCGTAAGAACGCAGTATTTT,TRBJ2-3,few,TRBV10-1,TRBD2
CASRRTGSTEAFF,TGTGCCAGCAGACGGACAGGCTCCACTGAAGCTTTCTTT,TRBJ1-1,few,TRBV6-1,TRBD1
CAISYPSSGSVYEQYF,TGTGCCATCAGTTACCCGTCTAGCGGGAGCGTTTACGAGCAGTACTTC,TRBJ2-7,few,TRBV10-3,TRBD2
CASSRDTAGLTGGTYGYTF,TGCGCCAGCAGCCGGGACACGGCCGGACTCACAGGAGGGACCTATGGCTACACCTTC,TRBJ1-2,-,TRBV4-3,-
CSADPTGGTEAFF,TGCAGTGCCGATCCAACAGGGGGCACTGAAGCTTTCTTT,TRBJ1-1,few,TRBV20-1,TRBD1
CASSPSGRGVHNEQFF,TGTGCCAGTAGCCCTTCGGGGCGCGGCGTGCACAATGAGCAGTTCTTC,TRBJ2-1,-,TRBV19,-
CASSLGGTRGITDTQYF,TGTGCCAGCAGCTTAGGGGGGACTAGGGGGATCACAGATACGCAGTATTTT,TRBJ2-3,medium-sized,TRBV7-8,TRBD2
CASRRGNQPQHF,TGTGCCAGCAGACGGGGCAATCAGCCCCAGCATTTT,TRBJ1-5,-,TRBV12-3/TRBV12-4,-
CASSSTTDTQYF,TGTGCCAGCAGCTCGACCACAGATACGCAGTATTTT,TRBJ2-3,-,TRBV28,-
CASSISTARGGKNEQFF,TGTGCCAGCAGCATCAGTACTGCTCGGGGGGGCAAGAATGAGCAGTTCTTC,TRBJ2-1,-,TRBV7-2,TRBD2
CASSLDDYPNTEAFF,TGTGCCAGCAGCTTAGATGATTACCCGAACACTGAAGCTTTCTTT,TRBJ1-1,few,TRBV11-2,-
CASSWGGGTGELFF,TGTGCCAGCAGCTGGGGGGGCGGCACCGGGGAGCTGTTTTTT,TRBJ2-2,-,TRBV7-9,-
CSARALAGGLETQYF,TGCAGTGCTAGAGCGCTAGCGGGAGGGCTAGAGACCCAGTACTTC,TRBJ2-5,-,TRBV20-1,TRBD2
CASSEGGSFGTQYF,TGTGCCAGCAGTGAAGGGGGTAGTTTTGGGACCCAGTACTTC,TRBJ2-5,-,TRBV6-1,-
CASTGDLNQPQHF,TGTGCCAGCACAGGGGACCTCAATCAGCCCCAGCATTTT,TRBJ1-5,-,TRBV27,-
CASRPGVSSYNEQFF,TGTGCCAGCAGGCCGGGGGTCTCCAGCTACAATGAGCAGTTCTTC,TRBJ2-1,few,TRBV28,-
CASSELAVRDTQYF,TGTGCCAGCAGTGAGCTAGCTGTGAGGGATACGCAGTATTTT,TRBJ2-3,-,TRBV6-1,-
CASSYQGVRTEAFF,TGTGCCAGCAGTTATCAGGGGGTAAGGACTGAAGCTTTCTTT,TRBJ1-1,few,TRBV6-5,TRBD1
CASSLGQISYNEQFF,TGTGCCAGCAGCCTAGGACAGATTTCCTACAATGAGCAGTTCTTC,TRBJ2-1,-,TRBV28,-
CASSQGYGYTF,TGCGCCAGCAGCCAAGGCTATGGCTACACCTTC,TRBJ1-2,once,TRBV4-1,-
CASSLASRSPYEQYF,TGTGCCAGCAGCTTAGCGTCGAGGTCCCCCTACGAGCAGTACTTC,TRBJ2-7,-,TRBV7-9,-